The 24 T cell receptor beta chains below were found in one sample sequenced in a study. Each CDR3 protein gets one entry after TCRdb re-called the RT-PCR reads with MiXCR. The sample shows thousands of distinct CDR3 sequences, around 34% of them seen only once. The material sequenced was memory CD4+ T cells from salivary gland. Source of these receptors: a female donor with primary Sjogren's syndrome.

The V gene is TRBV5-4, the J gene TRBJ2-1, with a weak D call TRBD2 (6 bases). In germline, CDR1 is SGHNT, CDR2 YYREEE (reference sequence). The ends were cut back, 2 bases at V and 12 bases at J, with 21 bases in the middle. This CDR3 has 15 amino acids. The CDR3 nucleotides are TGTGCCAGCAGCTTTGGGGTTACTAGCACAGATACGCAGTTCTTC. This sequence encodes CASSFGVTSTDTQFF.

This clonotype is judged medium-sized. The J gene is TRBJ1-2, the V gene TRBV7-2; D is ambiguous. The germline CDR1 and CDR2 sequences are SGHTA and FQGNSA. The CDR3 totals 14 residues. V gave up 4 bases and J gave up 0 bases, with 9 bases separating them. CDR3 loop: CASSSPTTNYGYTF. For the CDR3, the DNA is TGTGCCAGCAGCTCCCCGACAACTAACTATGGCTACACCTTC. Drawing the rest from reference TRBV7-2 and TRBJ1-2, the complete variable domain is GAGVSQSPSNKVTEKGKDVELRCDPISGHTALYWYRQSLGQGLEFLIYFQGNSAPDKSGLPSDRFSAERTGGSVSTLTIQRTQQEDSAVYLCASSSPTTNYGYTFGSGTRLTVV.

The genes are TRBV7-3 and TRBJ1-2; unclear D gene. V was clipped by 3 bases and J by 2 bases, with 7 bases between them. The CDR3 is made up of 13 amino acids. CDR1 is SGHTA and CDR2 is FQGTGA in the germline V gene. CDR3 sequence: CASSFGQNYGYTF. The CDR3 DNA is TGTGCCAGCAGCTTCGGGCAGAACTATGGCTACACCTTC.

By its share, this clonotype is medium-sized. V and J are TRBV7-9 and TRBJ2-1; D is unresolved. The germline V gene has CDR1 SEHNR and CDR2 FQNEAQ (reference sequence). There are 14 residues in the CDR3. Trimming stripped 7 bases from V and 1 base from J, with 11 bases between. DNA for the CDR3: TGTGCCAGCACCCCGGACCTGTCCTACAATGAGCAGTTCTTC. Amino acids: CASTPDLSYNEQFF.

This clonotype was recorded at least ten times. The chain is built from TRBV12-3 or TRBV12-4 and TRBJ1-2; maybe TRBD1 (5 bases). This CDR3 region has 14 residues. Trimming removed 2 bases from V and 6 bases from J, with 13 bases in between. CDR3 sequence: CASSLWDGADGYTF. The CDR3, as DNA: TGTGCCAGCAGTTTATGGGACGGGGCGGATGGCTACACCTTC.

This clonotype is categorized as medium-sized. J is TRBJ2-5 and V is TRBV5-1, with no clear D. Germline lookup yields CDR1 SGHRS and CDR2 YFSETQ. The CDR3 runs to 11 residues. V was pared by 3 bases and J by 1 base, with 1 base between. The CDR3 region has the DNA TGCGCCAGCAGCTCCCAAGAGACCCAGTACTTC. It specifies CASSSQETQYF.

This clonotype is classed as medium-sized. CDR3 loop: CASSLLPLTGFSTDTQYF. CDR3 DNA: TGCGCCAGCAGCCTCCTCCCCTTGACAGGGTTCAGCACAGATACGCAGTATTTT. The rearrangement joins TRBV4-3 to TRBJ2-3, with 7 bases that match TRBD1. CDR1 is LGHNA, CDR2 YSLEER, per germline. CDR3 length: 18 residues. The ends lost 4 bases at V and 0 bases at J; junction bases unmatched: 13.

In this sample, this clonotype turned up many times. The chain is built from TRBV28 and TRBJ2-7; 9 bases fit TRBD1. Germline values: CDR1 MDHEN, CDR2 SYDVKM. J was trimmed by 0 bases and V by 9 bases; bases with no gene match: 9. The CDR3 consists of 15 residues. The DNA of the CDR3 is TGTGCCAGTCGGGGACAGGGCTTCAGCTCCTACGAGCAGTACGTC. It is translated as CASRGQGFSSYEQYV.

This sequence joins TRBV12-3 or TRBV12-4 and TRBJ2-7; 7 nucleotides agree with TRBD1. CDR3 length: 12 amino acids. V was pared by 5 bases and J by 3 bases, with 1 base of the junction left unmatched. The CDR3 bases are TGTGCCAGCAGTCGGACAGGCTACGAGCAGTACTTC. It codes for CASSRTGYEQYF.

By share, this clonotype counts as medium-sized (0.01 to 0.1%). The V call is TRBV20-1, the J call TRBJ2-3, with 12 nucleotides matching TRBD2. Germline-derived CDR1 and CDR2 are DFQATT and SNEGSKA (reference sequence). Trimming cost V 5 bases and J 3 bases; bases outside gene matches: 6. This CDR3 is 15 amino acids long. This CDR3 reads CSALGLAGRTDTQYF. CDR3 nucleotides: TGCAGTGCTCTCGGACTAGCGGGGAGGACAGATACGCAGTATTTT.

CDR3 nucleotides: TGCAGCGTAGGTCAGCGATCCTATGGCTACACCTTC. It is translated as CSVGQRSYGYTF. The rearrangement joins TRBV29-1 to TRBJ1-2; D not certain. The CDR3 extends over 12 amino acids. V was cut by 6 bases and J by 4 bases, with 12 bases left in between. Looked up from germline, CDR1 is SQVTM and CDR2 is ANQGSEA.

This clonotype has a count of ten or more. V and J are TRBV9 and TRBJ2-6; D remains unclear. The CDR3 is 18 amino acids. CDR1 is SGDLS, CDR2 YYNGEE, per germline. Trimming cost V 0 bases and J 4 bases, with 17 bases left between them. In nucleotides, the CDR3 is TGTGCCAGCAGCGTAGCTACAAGTACACAGTCCGGGGCCAACGTCCTGACTTTC. Residues: CASSVATSTQSGANVLTF.

This chain connects TRBV5-1 to TRBJ1-6; D remains unclear. V was pared by 0 bases and J by 9 bases, with 7 bases between. CDR3 length equals 13 residues. CDR1 is SGHRS, CDR2 YFSETQ, per germline. CDR3 region: CASSLDGFSPLHF. CDR3 DNA sequence: TGCGCCAGCAGCTTGGATGGGTTTTCACCCCTCCACTTT.

This clonotype is categorized as medium-sized. J is TRBJ1-1 and V is TRBV18; D is undetermined. V was clipped by 2 bases and J by 5 bases, with 12 bases between them. CDR3 length: 14 residues. Germline V gives CDR1 KGHSH, CDR2 LQKENI. DNA of the CDR3: TGTGCCAGCTCACCAACCAATACCTTTACTGAAGCTTTCTTT. This encodes CASSPTNTFTEAFF.

This chain links TRBV15 with TRBJ2-7; no clear D gene. Germline V gene sequence: CDR1 LNHNV, CDR2 YYDKDF (reference sequence). The CDR3 is 14 residues long. V gave up 7 bases and J gave up 2 bases, with 15 bases separating them. The CDR3 loop reads CATTRVALTYEQYF. For the CDR3, the DNA is TGTGCCACCACCCGGGTCGCCCTCACCTACGAGCAGTACTTC. Combining the CDR3 with reference TRBV15 and TRBJ2-7 gives the whole variable domain DAMVIQNPRYQVTQFGKPVTLSCSQTLNHNVMYWYQQKSSQAPKLLFHYYDKDFNNEADTPDNFQSRRPNTSFCFLDIRSPGLGDTAMYLCATTRVALTYEQYFGPGTRLTVT.

By frequency in the sample, this clonotype is medium-sized. The genes are TRBV24-1 and TRBJ2-1, with TRBD1 matching over 12 bases. CDR3 length: 15 amino acids. Germline loops: CDR1 KGHDR, CDR2 SFDVKD. V shed 6 bases, J shed 9 bases, and the junction held 8 bases outside the gene matches. This CDR3 is CATSNPGQGAFEQFF. As DNA, the CDR3 is TGTGCCACCAGTAATCCGGGACAGGGGGCATTTGAGCAGTTCTTC.

This clonotype was seen ten or more times. The rearrangement links TRBV11-3 to TRBJ2-3; TRBD2 agrees at 13 bases. The CDR3 runs to 17 residues. CDR1 is SGHNT, CDR2 YENEEA, per germline. V lost 2 bases, J lost 6 bases, and 8 bases stayed unmatched. CDR3 bases: TGTGCCAGCAGCTTATTAGGACTAGCGGGAGCCGCCGATACGCAGTATTTT. Residues: CASSLLGLAGAADTQYF.

By share, this clonotype ranks as medium-sized. V is TRBV29-1 and J is TRBJ1-3; D might be TRBD1 (5 bases). CDR3 length: 12 residues. Germline V gives CDR1 SQVTM, CDR2 ANQGSEA. V gave up 6 bases and J gave up 4 bases, with 10 bases separating them. The chain's CDR3 is CSVLDTGNTIYF. CDR3 nucleotide sequence: TGCAGCGTCTTGGACACCGGAAACACCATATATTTT. Filled out from reference TRBV29-1 and TRBJ1-3, the complete variable domain reads SAVISQKPSRDICQRGTSLTIQCQVDSQVTMMFWYRQQPGQSLTLIATANQGSEATYESGFVIDKFPISRPNLTFSTLTVSNMSPEDSSIYLCSVLDTGNTIYFGEGSWLTVV.

This clonotype rates as medium-sized. This chain joins TRBV27 and TRBJ1-1; D possibly corresponds to TRBD1 (6 bases). From germline, CDR1 is MNHEY and CDR2 SMNVEV (reference sequence). CDR3 length equals 15 residues. The germline V and J ends were trimmed by 7 bases and 4 bases, with 19 bases remaining between them. The DNA for the CDR3 is TGTGCCAGCACCATGTCCGGGGGGCAGGGCACTGAAGCTTTCTTT. This translates into CASTMSGGQGTEAFF.

Judged by abundance, this clonotype is medium-sized (0.01 to 0.1%). V is TRBV18 and J is TRBJ2-4; D might be TRBD2 (7 bases). V was cut by 3 bases and J by 6 bases, with 18 bases left in between. Germline CDR1 reads KGHSH; CDR2 reads LQKENI. CDR3 size: 16 residues. In nucleotides, the CDR3 is TGTGCCAGCTCACCCACGTCGGGGGGCCAAGGAAACATTCAGTACTTC. It codes for CASSPTSGGQGNIQYF.

The chain joins TRBV6-5 to TRBJ1-2, with 11 bases aligning to TRBD1. J lost 8 bases, V lost 8 bases, and 7 bases had no gene match. The CDR3 contains 13 residues. CDR1 is MNHEY, CDR2 SVGAGI, per germline. The CDR3, as DNA: TGTGCCAGCCTAAGGACAGGGGGCGGAGGCTACACCTTC. Residues: CASLRTGGGGYTF.

Ten or more counts support this clonotype. The chain combines TRBV25-1 with TRBJ2-1; 8 bases are a match to TRBD2. Germline assignment: CDR1 MGHDK and CDR2 SYGVNS. The CDR3 spans 16 residues. V lost 5 bases, J lost 0 bases, and 6 bases stayed unmatched. Here the CDR3 reads CASSLAGWSSYNEQFF. In nucleotides, the CDR3 is TGTGCCAGCAGTTTAGCGGGATGGAGCTCCTACAATGAGCAGTTCTTC.

The table lists this clonotype with many counts. J is TRBJ2-5 and V is TRBV11-1; 10 nucleotides line up with TRBD1. The ends lost 3 bases at V and 5 bases at J; junction bases unmatched: 3. The CDR3 totals 14 residues. Per the germline V gene, CDR1 is SGHAT and CDR2 is FQDESV (reference sequence). The CDR3 nucleotides are TGTGCCAGCAGCTTCGACAGGGGGCGGGAGACCCAGTACTTC. Translation gives CASSFDRGRETQYF.

By share, this clonotype counts as medium-sized. The rearrangement links TRBV6-1 to TRBJ2-3; D might be TRBD1 (5 bases). CDR3 length: 16 residues. Germline CDR1 and CDR2: MNHNS and SASEGT. Trimming took 6 bases from V and 4 from J, leaving 20 bases between them. The CDR3 loop is CASSLRPGNTADTQYF. CDR3 bases: TGTGCCAGCAGCCTCCGACCAGGGAACACAGCAGATACGCAGTATTTT.